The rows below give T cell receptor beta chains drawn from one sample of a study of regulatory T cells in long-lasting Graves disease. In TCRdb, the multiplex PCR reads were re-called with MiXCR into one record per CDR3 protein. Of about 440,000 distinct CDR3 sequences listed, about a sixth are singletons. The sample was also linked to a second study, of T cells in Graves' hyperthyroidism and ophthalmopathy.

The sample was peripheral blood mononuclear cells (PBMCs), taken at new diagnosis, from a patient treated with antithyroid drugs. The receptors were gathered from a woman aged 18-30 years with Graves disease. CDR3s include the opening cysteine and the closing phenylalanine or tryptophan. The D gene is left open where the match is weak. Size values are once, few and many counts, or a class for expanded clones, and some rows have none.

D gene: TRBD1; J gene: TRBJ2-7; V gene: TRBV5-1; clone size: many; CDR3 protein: CASSSGQHSYEQYF; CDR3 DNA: TGCGCCAGCAGCTCGGGACAGCACTCCTACGAGCAGTACTTC
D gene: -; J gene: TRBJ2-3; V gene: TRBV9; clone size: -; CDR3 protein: CASSVGEGIGTDTQYF; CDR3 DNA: TGTGCCAGCAGCGTAGGAGAGGGAATCGGCACAGATACGCAGTATTTT
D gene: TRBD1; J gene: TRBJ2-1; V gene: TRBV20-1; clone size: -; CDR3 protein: CSARGWQGAYNEQFF; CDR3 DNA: TGCAGTGCTAGAGGATGGCAGGGGGCTTACAATGAGCAGTTCTTC
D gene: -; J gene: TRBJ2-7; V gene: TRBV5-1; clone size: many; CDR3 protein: CASSYLAGDYEQYF; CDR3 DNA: TGCGCCAGCAGCTATCTCGCCGGAGACTACGAGCAGTACTTC
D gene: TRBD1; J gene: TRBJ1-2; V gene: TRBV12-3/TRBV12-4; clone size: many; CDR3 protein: CASRPGQGARGYTF; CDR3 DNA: TGTGCCAGCAGACCGGGACAGGGGGCGCGGGGCTACACCTTC
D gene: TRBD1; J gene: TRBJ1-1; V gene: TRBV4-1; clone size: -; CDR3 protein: CASSQGLRGGDDTEAFF; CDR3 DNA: TGCGCCAGCAGCCAAGGCCTCAGGGGGGGGGACGACACTGAAGCTTTCTTT
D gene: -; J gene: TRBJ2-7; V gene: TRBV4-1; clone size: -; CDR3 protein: CASSQVQDSRYEQYF; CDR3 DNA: TGCGCCAGCAGCCAAGTTCAGGACAGTCGCTACGAGCAGTACTTC
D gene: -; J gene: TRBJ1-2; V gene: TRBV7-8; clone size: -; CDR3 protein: CASSLRARGDYGYTF; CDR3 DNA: TGTGCCAGCAGCTTAAGGGCCAGGGGTGACTATGGCTACACCTTC
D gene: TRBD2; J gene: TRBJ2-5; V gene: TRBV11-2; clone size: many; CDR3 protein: CASSREAQETQYF; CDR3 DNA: TGTGCCAGCAGCCGGGAGGCCCAAGAGACCCAGTACTTC
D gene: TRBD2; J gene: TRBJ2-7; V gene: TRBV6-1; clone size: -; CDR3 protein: CASSVSGGNAEQYF; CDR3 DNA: TGTGCCAGCAGTGTGTCGGGAGGAAATGCCGAGCAGTACTTC
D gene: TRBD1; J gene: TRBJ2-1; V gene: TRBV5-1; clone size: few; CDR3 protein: CASSLGTGNNEQFF; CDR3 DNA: TGCGCCAGCAGCTTAGGGACAGGGAACAATGAGCAGTTCTTC
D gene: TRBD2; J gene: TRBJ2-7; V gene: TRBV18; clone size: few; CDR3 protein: CASSEPGLVPYEQYF; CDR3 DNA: TGTGCCAGCTCAGAACCGGGACTAGTCCCCTACGAGCAGTACTTC
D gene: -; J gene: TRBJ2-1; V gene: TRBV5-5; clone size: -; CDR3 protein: CASSWDLWGNEQFF; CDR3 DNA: TGTGCCAGCAGCTGGGACCTTTGGGGCAATGAGCAGTTCTTC
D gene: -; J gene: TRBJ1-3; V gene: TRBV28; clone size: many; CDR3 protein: CASSFHSSGNTIYF; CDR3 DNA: TGTGCCAGCAGTTTTCACAGCTCTGGAAACACCATATATTTT
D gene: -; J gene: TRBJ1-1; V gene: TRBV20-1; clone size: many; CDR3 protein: CSARDLRVNTEAFF; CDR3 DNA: TGCAGTGCTAGAGATCTGCGGGTGAACACTGAAGCTTTCTTT
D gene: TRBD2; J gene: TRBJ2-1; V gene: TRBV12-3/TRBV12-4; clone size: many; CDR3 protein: CASSKKPTSGNNEQFF; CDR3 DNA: TGTGCCAGCAGTAAAAAACCGACTAGCGGGAACAATGAGCAGTTCTTC
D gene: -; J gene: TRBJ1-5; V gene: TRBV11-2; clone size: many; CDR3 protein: CASSLEMNQPQHF; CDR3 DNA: TGTGCCAGCAGCCTGGAAATGAATCAGCCCCAGCATTTT
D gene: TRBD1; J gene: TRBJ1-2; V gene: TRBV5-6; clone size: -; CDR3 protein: CASSPGQGYGCTF; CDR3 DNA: TGTGCCAGCAGCCCGGGACAGGGGTATGGCTGCACCTTC
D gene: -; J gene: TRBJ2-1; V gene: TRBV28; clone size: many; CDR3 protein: CASEVGGNEQFF; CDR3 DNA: TGTGCCAGCGAGGTGGGGGGCAATGAGCAGTTCTTC
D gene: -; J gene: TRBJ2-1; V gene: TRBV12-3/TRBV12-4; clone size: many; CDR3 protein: CASSWTAEQFF; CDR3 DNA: TGTGCCAGCAGTTGGACTGCAGAGCAGTTCTTC
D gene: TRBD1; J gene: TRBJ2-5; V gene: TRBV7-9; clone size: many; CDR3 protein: CASRRQGSEETQYF; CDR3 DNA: TGTGCCAGCAGACGACAGGGGAGCGAAGAGACCCAGTACTTC
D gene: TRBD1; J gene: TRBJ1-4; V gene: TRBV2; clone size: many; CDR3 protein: CASRESTGFNEKLFF; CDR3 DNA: TGTGCCAGCAGGGAATCGACAGGGTTCAATGAAAAACTGTTTTTT
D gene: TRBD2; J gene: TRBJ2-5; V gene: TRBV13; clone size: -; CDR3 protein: CASSPPSGRSETQYF; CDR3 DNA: TGTGCCAGCAGCCCCCCTAGCGGGAGGAGTGAGACCCAGTACTTC
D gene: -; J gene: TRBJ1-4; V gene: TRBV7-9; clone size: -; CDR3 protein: CASSLAARGREKLFF; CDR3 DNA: TGTGCCAGCAGCTTAGCGGCGAGAGGTCGGGAAAAACTGTTTTTT
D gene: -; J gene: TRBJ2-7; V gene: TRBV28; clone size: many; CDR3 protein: CASTGRGDTRFYEQYF; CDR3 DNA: TGTGCCAGCACTGGGCGGGGAGACACCCGATTCTACGAGCAGTACTTC
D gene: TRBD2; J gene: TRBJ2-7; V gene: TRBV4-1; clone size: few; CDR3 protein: CASSQAIAGGPYEQYF; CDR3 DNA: TGCGCCAGCAGCCAAGCGATAGCGGGAGGACCCTACGAGCAGTACTTC
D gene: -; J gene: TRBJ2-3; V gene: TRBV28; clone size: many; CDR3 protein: CASTGGPDTQYF; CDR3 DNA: TGTGCCAGCACCGGAGGCCCAGATACGCAGTATTTT
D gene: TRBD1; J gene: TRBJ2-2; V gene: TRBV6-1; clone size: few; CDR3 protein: CASRATGNSLGELFF; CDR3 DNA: TGTGCCAGCAGAGCGACAGGGAATTCGTTGGGGGAGCTGTTTTTT
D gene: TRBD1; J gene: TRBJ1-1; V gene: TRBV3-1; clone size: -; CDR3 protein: CASSHRWDSEAFF; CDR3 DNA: TGTGCCAGCAGCCACCGATGGGACAGTGAAGCTTTCTTT
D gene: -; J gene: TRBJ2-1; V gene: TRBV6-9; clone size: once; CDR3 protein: CASSSWTVNNEQFF; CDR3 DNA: TGTGCCAGCAGTTCCTGGACAGTAAACAATGAGCAGTTCTTC
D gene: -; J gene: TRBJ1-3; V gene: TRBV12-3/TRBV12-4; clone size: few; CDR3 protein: CASTSRDSISGNTIYF; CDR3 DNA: TGTGCCAGCACCAGCCGGGACTCTATCTCTGGAAACACCATATATTTT
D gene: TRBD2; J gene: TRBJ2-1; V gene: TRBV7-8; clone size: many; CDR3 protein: CASSLLAGGPVEQFF; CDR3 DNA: TGTGCCAGCAGCCTCCTAGCGGGAGGGCCGGTTGAGCAGTTCTTC
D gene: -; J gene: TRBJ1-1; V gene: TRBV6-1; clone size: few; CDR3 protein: CASSQTRANTEAFF; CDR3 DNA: TGTGCCAGCAGCCAGACAAGGGCGAACACTGAAGCTTTCTTT
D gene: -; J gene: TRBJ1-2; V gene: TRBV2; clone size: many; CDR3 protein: CASTYEGVDYGYTF; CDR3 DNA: TGTGCCAGCACCTATGAGGGGGTGGACTATGGCTACACCTTC
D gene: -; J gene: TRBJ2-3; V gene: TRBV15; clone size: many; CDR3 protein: CATTRAASSTDTQYF; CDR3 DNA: TGTGCCACCACCCGAGCAGCATCCAGCACAGATACGCAGTATTTT
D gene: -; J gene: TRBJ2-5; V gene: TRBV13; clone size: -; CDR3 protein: CASSYGPGYQETQYF; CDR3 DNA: TGTGCCAGCAGCTACGGGCCAGGGTATCAAGAGACCCAGTACTTC
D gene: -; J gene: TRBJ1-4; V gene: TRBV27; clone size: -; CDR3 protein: CASSLQGPYEKLFF; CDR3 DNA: TGTGCCAGCAGTCTGCAGGGGCCATATGAAAAACTGTTTTTT
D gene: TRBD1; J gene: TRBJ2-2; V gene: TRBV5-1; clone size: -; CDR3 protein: CASSLAITGELGELFF; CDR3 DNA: TGCGCCAGCAGCTTGGCTATCACAGGGGAGCTTGGGGAGCTGTTTTTT
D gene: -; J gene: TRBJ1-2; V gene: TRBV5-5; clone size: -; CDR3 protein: CASSLASDGYTF; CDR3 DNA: TGTGCCAGCAGCTTGGCGTCAGATGGCTACACCTTC
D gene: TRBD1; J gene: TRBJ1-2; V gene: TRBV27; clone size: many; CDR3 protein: CASSFHDNGQGVGYGYTF; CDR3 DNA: TGTGCCAGCAGTTTCCATGACAATGGACAGGGGGTAGGCTATGGCTACACCTTC
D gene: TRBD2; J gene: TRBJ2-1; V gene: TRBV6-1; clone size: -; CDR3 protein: CASGPGLAGANNEQFF; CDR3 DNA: TGTGCCAGCGGGCCGGGACTAGCGGGAGCCAACAATGAGCAGTTCTTC
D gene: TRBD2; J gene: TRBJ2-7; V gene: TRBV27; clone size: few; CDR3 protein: CASSLSSGVSYEQYF; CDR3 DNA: TGTGCCAGCAGTTTATCTAGCGGGGTAAGCTACGAGCAGTACTTC
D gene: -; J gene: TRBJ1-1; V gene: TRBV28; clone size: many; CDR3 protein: CASGLNTEAFF; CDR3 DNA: TGTGCCAGCGGGCTAAACACTGAAGCTTTCTTT
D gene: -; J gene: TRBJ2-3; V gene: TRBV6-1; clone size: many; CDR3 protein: CASKVAEFTDTQYF; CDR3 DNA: TGTGCCAGCAAGGTAGCGGAATTCACAGATACGCAGTATTTT
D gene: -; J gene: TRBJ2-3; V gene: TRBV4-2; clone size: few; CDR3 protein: CASSQGEGTDTQYF; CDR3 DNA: TGTGCCAGCAGCCAAGGGGAGGGCACAGATACGCAGTATTTT
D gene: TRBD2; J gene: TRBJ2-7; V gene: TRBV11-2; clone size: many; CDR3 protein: CASSFLRGGRASYEQYF; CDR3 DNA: TGTGCCAGCAGCTTCTTACGCGGGGGGAGGGCCTCCTACGAGCAGTACTTC
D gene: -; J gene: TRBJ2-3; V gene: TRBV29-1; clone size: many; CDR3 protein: CSVVKQGSTDTQYF; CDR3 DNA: TGCAGCGTTGTGAAACAGGGAAGCACAGATACGCAGTATTTT
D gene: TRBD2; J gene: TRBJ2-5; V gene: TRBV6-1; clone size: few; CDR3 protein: CASRRVAGGPETQYF; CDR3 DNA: TGTGCCAGCCGCCGGGTTGCGGGAGGGCCTGAGACCCAGTACTTC
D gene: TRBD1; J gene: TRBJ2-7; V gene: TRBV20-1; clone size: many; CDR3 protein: CSAKGAPAYEQYF; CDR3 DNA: TGCAGTGCTAAGGGGGCGCCAGCCTACGAGCAGTACTTC